This T cell receptor (beta chain) stems from a study of cytomegalovirus exposure and HLA in healthy donors (dated by TCRdb to about 2017). With regard to the full study: In an earlier analysis of under 600 of the donors, 276 Gb of sequence data and 90 million to 130 million unique TCR beta sequences from about 179 million T cells were reported. An early release covering 550 to 650 HLA-typed donors comprised approximately 300 gigabases of sequencing data and 65 million to 100 million unique TCR sequences. Of the roughly 430 genotyped donors, about 80% fell in the genetic ancestry cluster associated with self-reported Caucasian donors. The aim of the study was to test whether cataloging public T cell receptors could identify signatures of past pathogen exposure. The T cell repertoires of several hundred subjects were profiled by immunosequencing and related to cytomegalovirus serostatus. In addition to the first cohort of roughly 670 subjects, a separate validation cohort of approximately 110 different subjects was used. To predict cytomegalovirus infection status, the study combined high-throughput TCR immunosequencing, statistical association of individual TCRs with disease status, and machine learning. A later analysis re-analyzed previously published TCR beta repertoires from several hundred donors and added high-resolution HLA genotyping to study TCR occurrence patterns. The later analysis used no new phenotypic data to find candidate immune exposures, relying instead on TCR beta sequences and their occurrence across donors. An earlier analysis of a few hundred of the donors applied high-throughput TCR beta sequencing to assess whether each TCR beta V gene segment acted as functional or pseudogenic. Alongside the repertoire data, information on donor age, sex, ethnicity and CMV serostatus was compiled. A later genetic analysis took genome-wide SNP genotypes for about 55% of the 666 donors and used that subset as a discovery cohort. All discovery cohort repertoires had been generated using a single sequencing platform. Class I and class II HLA loci were covered by the typing at four-digit resolution. Typing coverage differed by locus: A, B, C, DRB1 and DQB1 were typed in roughly 629-630 donors, DQA1 in about 550, DPA1 in around 610, and DPB1 in just under 490. Several DR-DQ haplotypes were treated as single units for association and clustering because of strong linkage in the cohort. Across 398 genotyped donors of the cohort, an average of 235,054 unique TCR beta nucleotide sequences per donor were sequenced, and approximately 17% of those sequences were non-productive. General study outcomes and caveats: Sequencing depth was assumed to be roughly uniform across donors in the presence/absence analyses, though that assumption may not hold. Most TCR sequences were observed very rarely across donors, whereas some public TCRs were present in many individuals. A group of highly shared sequence variants was considered likely to be a technical artifact of the sequencing pipeline. The authors suggested that the approach could potentially be extended to other disease states and immunological phenotypes. A later analysis found that HLA-associated TCR beta chains were more clonally expanded and had lower generation probabilities than equally common non-associated chains. The study gave a list of around 170 TCR beta chains associated with cytomegalovirus. A later analysis associated 17,000 or so TCR beta sequences with specific HLA alleles at a false discovery rate of 0.05. In a later analysis, most CMV-associated TCR beta chains were found to appear HLA-restricted, with HLA associations seemingly driven largely by CMV exposure. For the cohort, immune exposure information was limited to CMV serostatus. HLA typing was unavailable for some donors at each locus, so association tests used only the typed subset. In this cohort, only TCR beta chains were sequenced, and detectable features were limited by the absence of alpha or paired-chain data. Several of the top co-occurrence clusters appeared to be linked to parvovirus B19, influenza, CMV and Epstein-Barr virus, according to a later analysis. A further reported finding was that TCR beta sequences accurately predicted the HLA-A and HLA-B alleles for most subjects in the first cohort. Correlated functional status among segregating V segments might reflect linkage disequilibrium, but an unknown experimental factor could not be ruled out. Cytomegalovirus status was reported to be diagnosed by the classifier with high specificity and sensitivity in both the original and validation cohorts. A later genetic analysis reported fewer N-insertions in productive TCRs among donors in an Asian-associated ancestry cluster than the roughly 620-donor mean. When HLA alleles, especially DR and DQ, strongly co-occurred, TCR associations were difficult to assign to individual alleles. In an earlier analysis of over 550 of the donors, most TCR beta V segments were observed in productive rearrangements about 87% or about 30% of the time, broadly matching IMGT annotations. Seventeen rarely observed V segments, including chromosome 9 orphons, were excluded from the earlier analysis of just under 600 of the donors because counts were too low. An association between a missense DCLRE1C variant and V-gene and J-gene trimming of TCR beta chains was found in a later genetic analysis and replicated in an independent cohort. According to a later analysis, TCR association rates differed among HLA loci, with DRB1 alleles showing the most associated TCRs and HLA-C alleles showing the fewest. The 87-base-pair reads could not distinguish some IMGT-functional V segments, including TRBV6-2 and TRBV6-3, so those segments were excluded. In vitro tests confirmed that a few of the cytomegalovirus-associated TCR beta chains recognize cytomegalovirus antigens.

Note on this clone: The clone's antigen remains unknown. No base quality information exists; no much larger clone differs at one position.

The cohort comprised 710 or so healthy bone marrow donors. All cohort members were sampled while nominally healthy, although unrecorded immune exposures were likely present. The donor tested CMV seropositive, placing the donor among the roughly 300 seropositive members of the cohort. Each donor provided a peripheral blood sample, and peripheral blood mononuclear cells were used for TCR beta sequencing. The Qiagen DNeasy Blood Extraction Kit was used to extract genomic DNA from the blood cell samples. The library came from the immunoSEQ multiplex PCR assay. For the multiplex PCR, a mixture combining 60 forward primers for TCR Vbeta segments and 13 reverse primers for TCR Jbeta segments was used. The CDR3 region of rearranged TCR beta genes was amplified from genomic DNA by a multiplex PCR assay. On the Illumina HiSeq System, the amplified TCR beta libraries were sequenced as 87-base-pair reads. The study's processing was this. Across the 666 repertoires, a later analysis counted 80 million or so unique TCR beta chains, approximately 12 million of which were shared by at least two donors. To remove PCR and sequencing errors, raw reads were error-corrected and collapsed into unique sequences using a nearest-neighbor algorithm that merged closely related sequences. V, D and J gene segments were assigned by aligning CDR3 sequences to IMGT reference sequences. For a sequence to be retained, a match of at least six nucleotides was required to both a V gene segment and a J gene segment. Rearrangements were classified as productive when the CDR3 lacked stop codons and remained in frame with V and J, and all other rearrangements were classified as non-productive. CDR3 was defined according to IMGT convention as the region running from the second conserved V-encoded cysteine to the conserved J-encoded phenylalanine. The earlier analysis of about 590 of the donors excluded sequences that lacked an unambiguous match to a single V gene segment. An earlier analysis of a few hundred of the donors called V segments functional above 56.7% productive rearrangements and segregating when the between-donor standard deviation exceeded 5%. A statistical classification framework was developed to diagnose cytomegalovirus status using the catalog of TCR beta chain sequences. In a later analysis, V and J genes were assigned by comparing TCR nucleotide sequences against IMGT/GENE-DB human TR gene sequences. The TCRdist pipeline was used in a later analysis to assign CDR3 sequences and most-parsimonious VDJ recombination scenarios. In a later analysis, every TCR beta chain was defined by the combination of its CDR3 amino acid sequence and its V-gene family, and reads without a unique V-gene family were dropped. A later analysis removed 450 to 600 highly shared, low-generation-probability nucleotide sequences to deal with suspected cross-contamination and a sequencing artifact. In a later analysis, a clonal expansion index for each public chain was calculated from normalized within-repertoire ranks of inferred template counts. Generation probabilities in a later analysis came from a VDJ recombination model fitted to out-of-frame rearrangements, and those results were checked against IGoR. In a later analysis, TCR-TCR, TCR-HLA and TCR-CMV co-occurrence was scored with hypergeometric tests, and a repertoire-size bias correction was applied to TCR pairs. A later analysis estimated false discovery rates by permuting HLA or CMV assignments 20 times. In a later analysis, co-occurring TCRs were grouped using DBSCAN, and TCRdist sequence similarity was added for clustering within HLA-allele-positive subsets. Repertoires with fewer than 30,000 or more than 120,000 public chains were left out of co-occurrence clustering, as were about 5 repertoires with anomalous nucleotide sharing. Entries here come from immuneACCESS through TCRdb and include only in-frame sequences with V and J called. Some clones fail to appear in such tables; in the studies checked, an unresolved V gene covers under half of the shortfall, and the cause of the remainder is unknown. V and J calls and clone size are copied from that table; D and trimming were computed from the DNA. The sample records approximately 110,000 clones, under 70% of which are singletons. The ten largest account for roughly 8.3% of the sample.

The germline V gene supplies CDR1 MDHEN and CDR2 SYDVKM. V is trimmed back by 10 bases and J by 5 bases, and the junction contains 14 bases that no gene match accounts for. Measured from the cysteine to the phenylalanine, the CDR3 is 16 residues long. Of all the DNA, just the CDR3 is kept, 48 bases in frame from base 1. The receptor was derived from a man between 18 and 35 years old in good health and CMV-seropositive. The specimen sequenced was PBMCs. The chain is encoded by TRBV28 joined to TRBJ2-1, with 10 junctional bases fitting TRBD2. The CDR3 loop reads CATATLGLAENNEQFF. The bases are TGTGCCACCGCCACCTTAGGACTAGCGGAAAACAATGAGCAGTTCTTC.